This T cell receptor beta chain was captured by sequencing in a study of graft-versus-host responses after intestinal transplantation. Looking at the study overall: Every recipient underwent anti-thymocyte globulin induction, then tacrolimus and steroids for approximately 3 years.

In regard to this clone: The antigen remains unidentified.

The CDR3 covers 13 residues. Germline loops: CDR1 LNHDA, CDR2 SQIVND (reference sequence). V lost 3 bases to trimming and J lost 5 bases, with 10 bases between them. Profiling relied on immunoSEQ multiplex PCR, and the TCRdb table lists in-frame clones only, not all of them. The profile shows fewer than 110,000 clones, roughly 86% of them singletons. The sequence was collected from a human donor who was the organ donor for an intestinal transplant. The sequenced sample was unstimulated CD4+ T cells sorted from spleen or lymph node cells, obtained before transplant. V usage is TRBV19 and J usage is TRBJ2-5, with D perhaps matching TRBD1 or TRBD2 (5 bases each). The CDR3 DNA follows: TGTGCCAGTAGTATGCCAGGGAGTGAGACCCAGTACTTC. It translates to CASSMPGSETQYF.